A single sample is the source of the 12 T cell receptor beta chains below, sequenced in a study of technical replicates of blood from several donors. Only in-frame clones appear in the TCRdb table, and some are missing; sequencing was by immunoSEQ multiplex PCR. The profile shows about 81,000 clones, under 97% of them singletons. Sequences were obtained from T cells isolated from PBMCs. Receptor source: a human donor in good health.

V is TRBV19 and J is TRBJ1-2, with 8 positions matching TRBD1. Germline loops: CDR1 LNHDA, CDR2 SQIVND (reference sequence). The CDR3 runs 15 residues. Germline trimming cut 3 bases from V and 6 bases from J; bases unmatched to any gene: 9. The CDR3 spells CASSIPRTGRDGYTF. In DNA form, the CDR3 reads TGTGCCAGTAGTATTCCCAGGACAGGGAGGGATGGCTACACCTTC.

This clone appeared once. This sequence joins TRBV10-3 and TRBJ2-7, with D possibly being TRBD1 (6 bases). Germline V CDR1 and CDR2: ENHRY, SYGVKD. The CDR3 contains 14 residues. Trimming took 2 bases from V and 7 from J, leaving 15 bases between them. The CDR3 is CAISETPGAREQYF. CDR3 DNA sequence: TGTGCCATCAGTGAGACCCCAGGGGCGCGGGAGCAGTACTTC.

To note about this clone: At one boundary the junction diverges from the germline segment, which might be a read error. The J gene is TRBJ1-4, the V gene TRBV7-7, with TRBD1 as a possible D gene (5 bases). This CDR3 has 14 amino acids. Germline values: CDR1 SSHAT, CDR2 FNYEAQ (reference sequence). This CDR3 is CASSLGGAGEKLFF. CDR3 coding DNA: TGTGCTAGCAGCTTAGGAGGGGCGGGGGAAAAACTGTTTTTT.

The J gene is TRBJ1-3, the V gene TRBV6-1; D remains unclear. Deletions cut 2 bases from V and 0 bases from J, with 8 bases between. CDR1 and CDR2 from the germline V gene are MNHNS and SASEGT. The CDR3 has 15 amino acids. In DNA, the CDR3 is TGTGCCAGCAGTGAATTGGCCAGCTCTGGAAACACCATATATTTT. It yields the protein CASSELASSGNTIYF.

The chain recombines TRBV6-6 with TRBJ1-4, with a tentative D call TRBD1 (5 bases). The V gene lost 0 bases and the J gene lost 2 bases, with 7 bases spanning the gap. The CDR3 sequence is 15 residues long. The germline V gene has CDR1 MNHNY and CDR2 SVGAGI (reference sequence). CDR3 amino acids: CASSYSTGTNEKLFF. CDR3 coding DNA: TGTGCCAGCAGTTACTCAACAGGCACTAATGAAAAACTGTTTTTT.

The rearrangement uses TRBV2 and TRBJ2-6, with D unclear. CDR1 SNHLY and CDR2 FYNNEI come from the germline V gene. The ends were cut back, 4 bases at V and 0 bases at J, with 10 bases in the middle. The CDR3 extends over 16 amino acids. The CDR3 protein is CASSVHRSSGANVLTF. The DNA for the CDR3 is TGTGCCAGCAGTGTCCACAGAAGCTCTGGGGCCAACGTCCTGACTTTC.

V and J are TRBV5-1 and TRBJ2-1; D gene uncertain. V was pared by 0 bases and J by 0 bases, with 7 bases between. The CDR3 runs 15 residues. Germline CDR1 SGHRS, CDR2 YFSETQ. As DNA, the CDR3 is TGCGCCAGCAGCTTGGAGTCAGGCTCCTACAATGAGCAGTTCTTC. It encodes CASSLESGSYNEQFF.

This clone has only one observation. The rearrangement joins TRBV7-9 to TRBJ1-5; D is possibly TRBD1 (5 bases). Trimming stripped 4 bases from V and 1 base from J, with 8 bases between. Germline values: CDR1 SEHNR, CDR2 FQNEAQ (reference sequence). This CDR3 is 14 amino acids long. CDR3 in amino acids: CASSSDRSNQPQHF. CDR3 coding DNA: TGTGCCAGCAGCTCCGACAGAAGCAATCAGCCCCAGCATTTT.

The chain carries TRBV10-3 and TRBJ2-3; a possible D gene is TRBD1 (6 bases). Trimming left V 4 bases short and J 1 base short, with 18 bases between. Per the germline V gene, CDR1 is ENHRY and CDR2 is SYGVKD. The CDR3 has 17 residues. For the CDR3, the DNA is TGTGCCATCAGTGGCACTACAGGGTTTGATCGCACAGATACGCAGTATTTT. Protein product: CAISGTTGFDRTDTQYF.

The chain couples TRBV5-6 to TRBJ1-2; D is ambiguous. CDR1 is SGHDT, CDR2 YYEEEE, per germline. With 2 bases removed from V and 4 bases from J, the gap between germline ends came to 12 bases. The CDR3 length is 14 residues. The CDR3 DNA follows: TGTGCCAGCAGCTTAGATCCCGACACCTATGGCTACACCTTC. Encoded protein: CASSLDPDTYGYTF.

This chain connects TRBV9 to TRBJ2-6, with 12 bases lining up with TRBD2. With 0 bases clipped from V and 2 bases from J, the junction kept 9 bases outside the gene matches. The CDR3 runs to 20 residues. From germline, CDR1 is SGDLS and CDR2 YYNGEE. The CDR3 region has the DNA TGTGCCAGCAGCGTAGGACTAGCGGGAGCAAAACGGCCTGGGGCCAACGTCCTGACTTTC. It yields the protein CASSVGLAGAKRPGANVLTF.

V usage is TRBV29-1 and J usage is TRBJ2-1; tentatively, D is TRBD2 (6 bases). This CDR3 spans 11 amino acids. CDR1 is SQVTM and CDR2 is ANQGSEA in the germline V gene. V was clipped by 6 bases and J by 8 bases, with 11 bases between them. The CDR3 sequence: CSVAEGYEQFF. CDR3 nucleotide sequence: TGCAGCGTGGCGGAGGGGTATGAGCAGTTCTTC.